This T cell receptor (beta chain) was captured in a study of blood T cell repertoires in COVID-19. Only in-frame clones appear in the TCRdb table, and some are missing; sequencing was by immunoSEQ multiplex PCR. This repertoire shows some 250,000 clones, roughly 88% found once; its top ten account for around 25%. Between the trimmed V and J ends, which lost 4 bases and 1 base, there was a span of 11 bases. Germline V gives CDR1 MGHRA, CDR2 YSYEKL. The CDR3 runs 15 residues. This clonotype originated in a man aged 35-49 years with acute or convalescent COVID-19. The sample comprised peripheral blood. The chain combines TRBV4-1 with TRBJ1-5; a possible D gene is TRBD1 (5 bases). This chain's CDR3 is CASSRGAGSNQPQHF. The CDR3 region has the DNA TGCGCCAGCAGCCGTGGGGCGGGAAGCAATCAGCCCCAGCATTTT.